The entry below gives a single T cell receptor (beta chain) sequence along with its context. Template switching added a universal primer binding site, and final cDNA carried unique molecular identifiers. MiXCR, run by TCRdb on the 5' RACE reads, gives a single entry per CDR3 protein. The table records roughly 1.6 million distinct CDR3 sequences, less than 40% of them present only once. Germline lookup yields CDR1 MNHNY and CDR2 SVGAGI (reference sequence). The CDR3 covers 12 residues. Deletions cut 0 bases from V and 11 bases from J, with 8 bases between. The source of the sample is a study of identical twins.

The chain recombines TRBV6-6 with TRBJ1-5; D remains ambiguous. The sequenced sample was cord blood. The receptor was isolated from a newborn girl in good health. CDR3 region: CASSYSRVAQHF. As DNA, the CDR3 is TGTGCCAGCAGTTACTCGAGAGTCGCCCAGCATTTT.